The clone carrying this TCR beta chain was seen more than once but under ten times. The antigen is not known. Germline CDR1 SGDLS, CDR2 YYNGEE. The CDR3 is made up of 16 amino acids. V was trimmed by 4 bases and J by 2 bases, leaving 18 bases between them. These data belong to a study of T-cell memory formation after mild COVID-19. Study-wide results and caveats: Memory sampled before infection contained some responding clones, suggesting cross-reactive memory joined. Clones that contracted clustered mainly in CM and EM if CD4+ and in EMRA if CD8+.

5'RACE primed from the constant segment yielded TCR alpha and TCR beta cDNA libraries bearing sample barcodes and UMIs. TCRdb reanalysed the 5' RACE reads using MiXCR and keeps one entry per CDR3 protein. The top ten clones hold about 24% of a sample with approximately 46,000 distinct CDR3 sequences, approximately 12% of them seen once. The sequence was obtained from a man aged 18 to 29 who had mild COVID-19 (a few samples of this study predate the infection). Cell type and time point are not known. Sequenced material: PBMCs or a T cell subset sorted from them (not recorded which). The rearrangement uses TRBV9 and TRBJ2-5, with D perhaps given as TRBD1 or TRBD2 (7 bases each). The CDR3 sequence: CASSLGGGQPQETQYF. For the CDR3, the DNA is TGTGCCAGCAGCCTTGGGGGGGGACAGCCACAAGAGACCCAGTACTTC.